A selection of T cell receptor beta chains follows, all from one sample in a study of spatial heterogeneity in lung cancer. TCRdb called the 5' RACE reads again in MiXCR, with one record for every CDR3 protein. The sample lists about 94,000 distinct CDR3 sequences, approximately 19% seen once, with 21% in the top ten. Sequences were derived from PBMCs, sampled at follow-up. These receptors originate from a male donor with early-stage non-small cell lung cancer. CDR3s include the opening cysteine and the closing phenylalanine or tryptophan. Each record gives: J gene, D gene, V gene, clone size, CDR3 DNA, CDR3 protein. D genes are given only for firm matches. The listing skips clone size in some rows; elsewhere it reads once, few, many or a size class.

j_gene: TRBJ2-7; d_gene: TRBD1; v_gene: TRBV2; abundance: few; CDR3nt: TGTGCCAGCAGGCCAGGGGGCAGGGAGCAGTACTTC; CDR3aa: CASRPGGREQYF
j_gene: TRBJ2-3; d_gene: NA; v_gene: TRBV7-2; abundance: few; CDR3nt: TGTGCCAGCAGCTTAGCTCCCCCCCTCGGGATCAGGACAGATACGCAGTATTTT; CDR3aa: CASSLAPPLGIRTDTQYF
j_gene: TRBJ2-5; d_gene: NA; v_gene: TRBV7-6; abundance: few; CDR3nt: TGTGCCAGCAGCTCACGCCGGGACTCCTCACAAGAGACCCAGTACTTC; CDR3aa: CASSSRRDSSQETQYF
j_gene: TRBJ1-1; d_gene: NA; v_gene: TRBV7-9; abundance: few; CDR3nt: TGTGCCAGCAGCCTAGAATCTGTGAACACTGAAGCTTTCTTT; CDR3aa: CASSLESVNTEAFF
j_gene: TRBJ2-5; d_gene: TRBD2; v_gene: TRBV11-2; abundance: NA; CDR3nt: TGTGCCAGCAGCAGGGGACTAGCGGGGCAAGAGACCCAGTACTTC; CDR3aa: CASSRGLAGQETQYF
j_gene: TRBJ1-2; d_gene: TRBD1; v_gene: TRBV7-2; abundance: NA; CDR3nt: TGTGCCAGCAGCCCAAATCCTCCGATAGAACCAGGGGGCCTCTATGGCTACACCTTC; CDR3aa: CASSPNPPIEPGGLYGYTF
j_gene: TRBJ2-3; d_gene: NA; v_gene: TRBV10-2; abundance: many; CDR3nt: TGCGCCAGCGGAAAGGGGTCAGATACGCAGTATTTT; CDR3aa: CASGKGSDTQYF
j_gene: TRBJ2-6; d_gene: NA; v_gene: TRBV20-1; abundance: few; CDR3nt: TGCAGTGCTCGCGGGCAGGGATACTCTGGGGCCAACGTCCTGACTTTC; CDR3aa: CSARGQGYSGANVLTF
j_gene: TRBJ2-2; d_gene: NA; v_gene: TRBV5-6; abundance: many; CDR3nt: TGTGCCAGCAGCACGGGACTCGGGGAGCTGTTTTTT; CDR3aa: CASSTGLGELFF
j_gene: TRBJ1-1; d_gene: NA; v_gene: TRBV20-1; abundance: many; CDR3nt: TGCAGTGCTAGGGGTGCGATGTGGAACACTGAAGCTTTCTTT; CDR3aa: CSARGAMWNTEAFF
j_gene: TRBJ2-4; d_gene: NA; v_gene: TRBV2; abundance: few; CDR3nt: TGTGCCAGCAGTGATAATCAGGTGTTGGACATTCAGTACTTC; CDR3aa: CASSDNQVLDIQYF
j_gene: TRBJ1-4; d_gene: NA; v_gene: TRBV6-1; abundance: few; CDR3nt: TGTGCCAGTTCTGGGGGAAATAATGAAAAACTGTTTTTT; CDR3aa: CASSGGNNEKLFF
j_gene: TRBJ1-4; d_gene: NA; v_gene: TRBV20-1; abundance: NA; CDR3nt: TGCAGTGCTAGGGGGGACGGAAATAGGGGAACTAATGAAAAACTGTTTTTT; CDR3aa: CSARGDGNRGTNEKLFF
j_gene: TRBJ1-1; d_gene: TRBD1; v_gene: TRBV10-3; abundance: few; CDR3nt: TGTGCCATCGGACAGGGGGTGGACACTGAAGCTTTCTTT; CDR3aa: CAIGQGVDTEAFF
j_gene: TRBJ2-2; d_gene: TRBD2; v_gene: TRBV5-6; abundance: once; CDR3nt: TGTGCCAGCAGCTTTGGACTAGCGGAGAACACCGGGGAGCTGTTTTTT; CDR3aa: CASSFGLAENTGELFF
j_gene: TRBJ2-1; d_gene: NA; v_gene: TRBV2; abundance: few; CDR3nt: TGTGCCAGCAGTGTTCGCAATGAGCAGTTCTTC; CDR3aa: CASSVRNEQFF
j_gene: TRBJ1-5; d_gene: NA; v_gene: TRBV2; abundance: few; CDR3nt: TGTGCCAGCAGTTATCAGGGATTCAATCAGCCCCAGCATTTT; CDR3aa: CASSYQGFNQPQHF
j_gene: TRBJ2-1; d_gene: NA; v_gene: TRBV2; abundance: few; CDR3nt: TGTGCCAGCTTAAAGCGGGACAACAATGAGCAGTTCTTC; CDR3aa: CASLKRDNNEQFF
j_gene: TRBJ1-3; d_gene: TRBD1; v_gene: TRBV30; abundance: few; CDR3nt: TGTGCCTGGGGGACAGGCGGGGACACCATATATTTT; CDR3aa: CAWGTGGDTIYF
j_gene: TRBJ2-3; d_gene: NA; v_gene: TRBV7-2; abundance: NA; CDR3nt: TGTGCCAGCAGCTTAAGGGCGGCTCGGGCAGATACGCAGTATTTT; CDR3aa: CASSLRAARADTQYF
j_gene: TRBJ2-7; d_gene: TRBD1; v_gene: TRBV11-2; abundance: few; CDR3nt: TGTGCCAGCAGCGAGGGACAGGGAATTTACGAGCAGTACTTC; CDR3aa: CASSEGQGIYEQYF
j_gene: TRBJ2-6; d_gene: TRBD1; v_gene: TRBV11-2; abundance: few; CDR3nt: TGTGCCAGCAGCTTATCCAAGGGACAGGGGTTCTCTGGGGCCAACGTCCTGACTTTC; CDR3aa: CASSLSKGQGFSGANVLTF
j_gene: TRBJ2-3; d_gene: NA; v_gene: TRBV5-5; abundance: few; CDR3nt: TGTGCCAGCAGCTTGGGAGGTGTGGCAGATACGCAGTATTTT; CDR3aa: CASSLGGVADTQYF
j_gene: TRBJ1-2; d_gene: NA; v_gene: TRBV7-2; abundance: NA; CDR3nt: TGTGCCAGCAGCCACCTTGAGACAGCTAACTATGGCTACACCTTC; CDR3aa: CASSHLETANYGYTF
j_gene: TRBJ2-3; d_gene: NA; v_gene: TRBV25-1; abundance: NA; CDR3nt: TGTGCCAGCAGTGAATTCGCTGGGAGTCAGTATTTT; CDR3aa: CASSEFAGSQYF
j_gene: TRBJ2-1; d_gene: TRBD2; v_gene: TRBV11-2; abundance: few; CDR3nt: TGTGCCAGCAGCTCTGGGGGACTAGCGACCAATGAGCAGTTCTTC; CDR3aa: CASSSGGLATNEQFF
j_gene: TRBJ2-2; d_gene: NA; v_gene: TRBV24-1; abundance: few; CDR3nt: TGTGCCACCAGTGAGACGGGGGCAGTTACCGGGGAGCTGTTTTTT; CDR3aa: CATSETGAVTGELFF
j_gene: TRBJ1-1; d_gene: NA; v_gene: TRBV6-1; abundance: NA; CDR3nt: TGTGCCAGCATCCAGGACAGCCTTCTACGGGGCACTGAAGCTTTCTTT; CDR3aa: CASIQDSLLRGTEAFF
j_gene: TRBJ2-7; d_gene: TRBD2; v_gene: TRBV2; abundance: NA; CDR3nt: TGTGCCAGCAAATTCTACGGGAGGTCCTACGAGCAGTACTTC; CDR3aa: CASKFYGRSYEQYF
j_gene: TRBJ2-3; d_gene: TRBD1; v_gene: TRBV24-1; abundance: NA; CDR3nt: TGTGCCGTCCAGGGACAGGCAACAGATACGCAGTATTTT; CDR3aa: CAVQGQATDTQYF
j_gene: TRBJ2-3; d_gene: NA; v_gene: TRBV3-1; abundance: NA; CDR3nt: TGTGCCAGCAGCCAAGCCGGAGGGGGCGTTACAGATACGCAGTATTTT; CDR3aa: CASSQAGGGVTDTQYF
j_gene: TRBJ1-1; d_gene: NA; v_gene: TRBV3-1; abundance: few; CDR3nt: TGTGCCAGCAGGCGGGGTGGGCACACTGAAGCTTTCTTT; CDR3aa: CASRRGGHTEAFF
j_gene: TRBJ2-3; d_gene: TRBD2; v_gene: TRBV4-3; abundance: NA; CDR3nt: TGCGCCAGCAGCCTTTGGCCTAGCGGGGGGGCCGGCACAGATACGCAGTATTTT; CDR3aa: CASSLWPSGGAGTDTQYF
j_gene: TRBJ1-2; d_gene: NA; v_gene: TRBV7-8; abundance: NA; CDR3nt: TGTGCCAGCAGCTTACTTACCAGCCTCTATGGCTACACCTTC; CDR3aa: CASSLLTSLYGYTF
j_gene: TRBJ2-1; d_gene: TRBD2; v_gene: TRBV7-6; abundance: NA; CDR3nt: TGTGCCAGCAGCCCCGATTACCGGGGTAGCGGGGGGAGGGGCAATGAGCAGTTCTTC; CDR3aa: CASSPDYRGSGGRGNEQFF
j_gene: TRBJ1-5; d_gene: NA; v_gene: TRBV27; abundance: NA; CDR3nt: TGTGCCAGCAGACTAAAGAGAGACACGCAGAATCAGCCCCAGCATTTT; CDR3aa: CASRLKRDTQNQPQHF
j_gene: TRBJ2-2; d_gene: NA; v_gene: TRBV6-5; abundance: NA; CDR3nt: TGTGCCAGCAGTTCCCGGAGAGAGCTGTTTTTT; CDR3aa: CASSSRRELFF